These 20 T cell receptor beta chains came from one sample sequenced in a study of T cell changes during pregnancy in multiple sclerosis. The assay was immunoSEQ multiplex PCR, and TCRdb's table has in-frame clones only and misses some. Counted here are around 13,000 clones, 88% occurring once; the ten biggest clones make up roughly 8.2%. The sample here was CD8+ T cells from peripheral blood mononuclear cells, taken in the second trimester of pregnancy. The receptor source for this set is a female donor in good health, enrolled as a control in a pregnancy study.

V is TRBV30 and J is TRBJ2-7; a weak D match, TRBD2 (7 bases). There are 13 residues in the CDR3. Germline CDR1 GTSNPN, CDR2 SVGIG (reference sequence). The CDR3 sequence is CAAEAGHQYEQYF. The CDR3 DNA sequence: TGTGCGGCAGAAGCGGGACATCAATACGAGCAGTACTTC. The full variable domain, rest sourced from reference TRBV30 and TRBJ2-7, is SQTIHQWPATLVQPVGSPLSLECTVEGTSNPNLYWYRQAAGRGLQLLFYSVGIGQISSEVPQNLSASRPQDRQFILSSKKLLLSDSGFYLCAAEAGHQYEQYFGPGTRLTVT.

This clone was observed once. V is TRBV19 and J is TRBJ1-5; 11 positions match TRBD1. This CDR3 is built from 16 residues. Trimming cost V 5 bases and J 9 bases; bases outside gene matches: 12. The germline CDR1 and CDR2 sequences are LNHDA and SQIVND (reference sequence). In DNA form, the CDR3 reads TGTGCCAGTAGTGTGGCTGGACAGGGGGCTGGGGTGCCCCAGCATTTT. This translates into CASSVAGQGAGVPQHF.

Only one count was recorded for this clone. V and J are TRBV27 and TRBJ1-2, with TRBD1 matching 7 bases. CDR1 is MNHEY and CDR2 is SMNVEV in the germline V gene (reference sequence). There are 15 residues in the CDR3. V lost 6 bases, J lost 1 base, and 8 bases stayed unmatched. The CDR3 DNA follows: TGTGCCAGCAGCTCTACCCGACAGGGTAACTATGGCTACACCTTC. Its translation is CASSSTRQGNYGYTF.

The chain couples TRBV28 to TRBJ1-5, with 9 bases lining up with TRBD1. CDR3 length: 17 amino acids. The germline gives CDR1 MDHEN, CDR2 SYDVKM. V was pared by 1 base and J by 3 bases, with 7 bases of the junction left unmatched. This chain's CDR3 is CASSLLVGQGINQPQHF. For the CDR3, the DNA is TGTGCCAGCAGTTTATTGGTGGGACAGGGTATCAATCAGCCCCAGCATTTT. The full variable domain, with the rest looked up from reference TRBV28 and TRBJ1-5, is DVKVTQSSRYLVKRTGEKVFLECVQDMDHENMFWYRQDPGLGLRLIYFSYDVKMKEKGDIPEGYSVSREKKERFSLILESASTNQTSMYLCASSLLVGQGINQPQHFGDGTRLSIL.

CDR3 protein: CASSLAGGPQHF. The CDR3, as DNA: TGTGCCAGCAGCTTGGCGGGGGGGCCCCAGCATTTT. The V gene is TRBV5-4, the J gene TRBJ1-5; possible D gene TRBD1, 5 bases. V was pared by 0 bases and J by 9 bases, with 7 bases between. Germline-derived CDR1 and CDR2 are SGHNT and YYREEE (reference sequence). CDR3 length equals 12 residues.

This chain joins TRBV19 and TRBJ2-7; 10 positions agree with TRBD1. The CDR3 sequence is 17 residues long. V lost 0 bases to trimming and J lost 4 bases; unmatched junction nucleotides: 9. Germline CDR1 LNHDA, CDR2 SQIVND (reference sequence). The DNA for the CDR3 is TGTGCCAGTAGTATAGATCTATTTGGACAGGGGGAGTACGAGCAGTACTTC. Translated: CASSIDLFGQGEYEQYF. Full variable domain (remainder filled in from reference TRBV19 and TRBJ2-7): DGGITQSPKYLFRKEGQNVTLSCEQNLNHDAMYWYRQDPGQGLRLIYYSQIVNDFQKGDIAEGYSVSREKKESFPLTVTSAQKNPTAFYLCASSIDLFGQGEYEQYFGPGTRLTVT.

The genes are TRBV4-1 and TRBJ2-7; D is unclear. The V end was cut by 1 base, the J end by 1 base, with 11 bases between. Germline-derived CDR1 and CDR2 are MGHRA and YSYEKL. This CDR3 spans 15 amino acids. The CDR3: CASSQVPADSYEQYF. In DNA form, the CDR3 reads TGCGCCAGCAGCCAAGTCCCGGCGGATTCCTACGAGCAGTACTTC.

The CDR3 loop is CASSIGGGPGRPQHF. CDR3 DNA: TGTGCCAGTAGTATTGGGGGCGGGCCGGGACGTCCCCAGCATTTT. The chain links TRBV19 to TRBJ1-5; TRBD1 is a possible D gene (6 bases). The germline gives CDR1 LNHDA, CDR2 SQIVND (reference sequence). This CDR3 spans 15 amino acids. Trimming stripped 3 bases from V and 10 bases from J, with 19 bases between.

The chain has TRBV29-1 and TRBJ2-7, with 8 bases that match TRBD2. Germline trimming cut 1 base from V and 3 bases from J; bases unmatched to any gene: 2. The CDR3 covers 13 residues. Germline loops: CDR1 SQVTM, CDR2 ANQGSEA. The CDR3 here is CSVEVTSGYEQYF. The DNA for the CDR3 is TGCAGCGTTGAAGTTACTAGCGGCTACGAGCAGTACTTC.

This sequence joins TRBV4-3 and TRBJ1-5; the D gene is possibly TRBD1 (5 bases). Germline V gene lookup returns CDR1 LGHNA and CDR2 YSLEER. There are 17 residues in the CDR3. V was trimmed by 0 bases and J by 6 bases, leaving 18 bases between them. This CDR3 reads CASSQDFIAAGLQPQHF. CDR3 DNA sequence: TGCGCCAGCAGCCAAGATTTTATAGCGGCAGGGCTTCAGCCCCAGCATTTT.

The chain links TRBV7-9 to TRBJ2-7; possibly TRBD1 for D (5 bases). Germline CDR1 SEHNR, CDR2 FQNEAQ (reference sequence). V was shortened by 11 bases and J by 1 base, with 9 bases between the two germline ends. CDR3 length equals 11 residues. This CDR3 reads CASGQSYEQYF. DNA of the CDR3: TGTGCCTCAGGGCAGTCCTACGAGCAGTACTTC. Combining the CDR3 with reference TRBV7-9 and TRBJ2-7 gives the whole variable domain DTGVSQNPRHKITKRGQNVTFRCDPISEHNRLYWYRQTLGQGPEFLTYFQNEAQLEKSRLLSDRFSAERPKGSFSTLEIQRTEQGDSAMYLCASGQSYEQYFGPGTRLTVT.

This clone occurred once. The chain links TRBV14 to TRBJ2-2; 8 nucleotides line up with TRBD1. The V gene end was trimmed by 0 bases and the J gene end by 3 bases; junction bases not matched to a gene: 3. The germline gives CDR1 SGHDN, CDR2 FVKESK. The CDR3 length is 16 residues. The CDR3 nucleotides are TGTGCCAGCAGCCAAGAGCCAGGGGGCGACACCGGGGAGCTGTTTTTT. It is translated as CASSQEPGGDTGELFF.

This chain joins TRBV4-1 and TRBJ2-7, with TRBD2 matching 9 bases. Germline lookup yields CDR1 MGHRA and CDR2 YSYEKL. The CDR3 totals 15 residues. After removal of 0 bases from V and 5 bases from J, the junction contained 5 bases not matched to a gene. CDR3 region: CASSQDSGRRDEQYF. CDR3 sequence (DNA): TGCGCCAGCAGCCAAGATAGCGGGAGAAGGGACGAGCAGTACTTC.

The J gene is TRBJ2-5, the V gene TRBV11-3, with D possibly being TRBD2 (5 bases). The CDR3 runs to 15 residues. V lost 5 bases to trimming and J lost 0 bases, with 13 bases between them. Germline loops: CDR1 SGHNT, CDR2 YENEEA. The CDR3 nucleotides are TGTGCCAGCAGCCATGACTCGGGGAACCAAGAGACCCAGTACTTC. It encodes CASSHDSGNQETQYF.

This chain joins TRBV5-5 and TRBJ2-7, with D hard to call. The CDR3 runs 17 residues. V lost 2 bases to trimming and J lost 4 bases, with 22 bases between them. The germline gives CDR1 SGHKS, CDR2 YYEKEE (reference sequence). CDR3: CASSLTFLSSLRYEQYF. The CDR3 DNA reads as TGTGCCAGCAGCTTAACCTTTCTATCGTCGCTCCGTTACGAGCAGTACTTC.

The rearrangement joins TRBV5-8 to TRBJ2-7, with 13 bases that match TRBD2. The CDR3 length is 18 residues. The junction had 10 bases not matched to a gene; V was cut back by 3 bases and J by 1 base. The germline V gene has CDR1 SGHTS and CDR2 YDEGEE. CDR3 nucleotide sequence: TGTGCCAGCAGCTCGGGGACTAGCGGGAAAGGGATTTCCTACGAGCAGTACTTC. Amino acids: CASSSGTSGKGISYEQYF.

V usage is TRBV6-6 and J usage is TRBJ2-2, with 10 bases identical to TRBD1. Germline V gives CDR1 MNHNY, CDR2 SVGAGI (reference sequence). CDR3 length equals 14 residues. The V and J ends lost 7 bases and 3 bases, in that order; junction bases with no gene match: 2. The CDR3 bases are TGTGCCAGCAAGACAGGGGGCGACACCGGGGAGCTGTTTTTT. Residues: CASKTGGDTGELFF.

This clone was observed a few times. V is TRBV11-2 and J is TRBJ2-1; 11 bases are shared with TRBD2. This CDR3 region has 16 residues. Looked up from germline, CDR1 is SGHAT and CDR2 is FQNNGV. Trimming took 4 bases from V and 10 from J; bases not matched to a gene: 12. The CDR3 loop reads CASSWDSGGALTEQFF. Written as DNA, the CDR3 is TGTGCCAGCAGCTGGGATAGCGGGGGGGCCTTAACCGAGCAGTTCTTC. Full variable domain (missing parts from reference TRBV11-2 and TRBJ2-1): EAGVAQSPRYKIIEKRQSVAFWCNPISGHATLYWYQQILGQGPKLLIQFQNNGVVDDSQLPKDRFSAERLKGVDSTLKIQPAKLEDSAVYLCASSWDSGGALTEQFFGPGTRLTVL.

CDR3 nucleotides: TGTGCCAGCAGCCTCGCCGGGCGGGGGGGCCGCGATGAGCAGTTCTTC. This codes for CASSLAGRGGRDEQFF. The rearrangement links TRBV11-2 to TRBJ2-1, with TRBD2 matching 9 bases. This CDR3 contains 16 residues. The trim removed 5 bases at V and 8 bases at J, leaving 13 bases unmatched. Per the germline V gene, CDR1 is SGHAT and CDR2 is FQNNGV.

The chain joins TRBV4-1 to TRBJ2-7; 7 bases fit TRBD2. The CDR3 runs 13 residues. Per germline, CDR1 MGHRA and CDR2 YSYEKL. J lost 6 bases, V lost 1 base, and 3 bases had no gene match. DNA for the CDR3: TGCGCCAGCAGCCAAGGCGGGGGTGGCGAGCAGTACTTC. It codes for CASSQGGGGEQYF.